Listed here are 20 T cell receptor beta chains from one sample, sequenced in a study of radiation and T cells in renal cell carcinoma. This table comes from immunoSEQ multiplex PCR, and its TCRdb copy is limited to in-frame clones, with some not included. This table holds approximately 100,000 clones, 86% found once. Time point here: baseline pretreatment blood. Treatment here: 15 Gy SBRT to primary tumor, nephrectomy 4 weeks later. The input for sequencing was blood, taken from a patient whose treatment included radiotherapy and nephrectomy. The receptors were sampled from a man aged 50 to 60 with renal cell carcinoma.

The V gene is TRBV28, the J gene TRBJ1-5; possible D gene TRBD1, 6 bases. V was trimmed by 5 bases and J by 8 bases, leaving 13 bases between them. This CDR3 has 13 amino acids. Per the germline V gene, CDR1 is MDHEN and CDR2 is SYDVKM. The CDR3 is CASSREGQKPQHF. In DNA form, the CDR3 reads TGTGCCAGCAGTCGAGAGGGACAAAAGCCCCAGCATTTT. The variable domain in full, completed from reference TRBV28 and TRBJ1-5, reads DVKVTQSSRYLVKRTGEKVFLECVQDMDHENMFWYRQDPGLGLRLIYFSYDVKMKEKGDIPEGYSVSREKKERFSLILESASTNQTSMYLCASSREGQKPQHFGDGTRLSIL.

The V gene is TRBV4-2, the J gene TRBJ2-1; 9 positions agree with TRBD2. Germline CDR1 reads LGHNA; CDR2 reads YNFKEQ. CDR3 length equals 17 residues. Trimming removed 4 bases from V and 0 bases from J; junction bases left unmatched: 7. CDR3 nucleotide sequence: TGTGCCAGCAGCCCTCCTGGAGCGGGGGGCTCCTACAATGAGCAGTTCTTC. This translates into CASSPPGAGGSYNEQFF.

CDR3 DNA: TGTGCCAGTAGCTTCGAAGGACAGAGCGGGTGGGAGACCCAGTACTTC. Translation gives CASSFEGQSGWETQYF. The chain carries TRBV19 and TRBJ2-5, with D perhaps given as TRBD1 or TRBD2 (6 bases each). Germline CDR1 is LNHDA and CDR2 is SQIVND (reference sequence). CDR3 size: 16 residues. Trimming shortened V by 6 bases and J by 5 bases, and 22 bases separated the two germline ends.

V gene TRBV2 combines with J gene TRBJ2-2; D unresolved. Germline loops: CDR1 SNHLY, CDR2 FYNNEI. The CDR3 runs 13 residues. V gave up 4 bases and J gave up 7 bases, with 10 bases separating them. The CDR3 sequence: CASSGIVVGELFF. CDR3 nucleotide sequence: TGTGCCAGCAGTGGGATCGTGGTCGGGGAGCTGTTTTTT. Variable domain in full (rest from reference TRBV2 and TRBJ2-2): EPEVTQTPSHQVTQMGQEVILRCVPISNHLYFYWYRQILGQKVEFLVSFYNNEISEKSEIFDDQFSVERPDGSNFTLKIRSTKLEDSAMYFCASSGIVVGELFFGEGSRLTVL.

This clone was seen a handful of times. The V and J genes are TRBV30 and TRBJ1-1, with TRBD1 matching 8 bases. The CDR3 runs to 16 residues. J lost 0 bases, V lost 2 bases, and 8 bases had no gene match. CDR1 and CDR2 from the germline V gene are GTSNPN and SVGIG (reference sequence). The CDR3 spells CAWSLSGRGLNTEAFF. Written as DNA, the CDR3 is TGTGCCTGGAGTCTATCCGGCAGGGGGCTGAACACTGAAGCTTTCTTT. Drawing the rest from reference TRBV30 and TRBJ1-1, the complete variable domain is SQTIHQWPATLVQPVGSPLSLECTVEGTSNPNLYWYRQAAGRGLQLLFYSVGIGQISSEVPQNLSASRPQDRQFILSSKKLLLSDSGFYLCAWSLSGRGLNTEAFFGQGTRLTVV.

This chain connects TRBV29-1 to TRBJ2-1; TRBD1 agrees at 7 bases. This CDR3 has 14 amino acids. CDR1 is SQVTM and CDR2 is ANQGSEA in the germline V gene. The junction had 7 bases not matched to a gene; V was cut back by 4 bases and J by 4 bases. The CDR3, as DNA: TGCAGCGTTGGTCCGGGACAGTTATACAATGAGCAGTTCTTC. This gives the protein CSVGPGQLYNEQFF.

V and J are TRBV30 and TRBJ2-7, with D possibly matching TRBD2 (5 bases). The CDR3 has 15 amino acids. The germline gives CDR1 GTSNPN, CDR2 SVGIG (reference sequence). Trimming took 5 bases from V and 2 from J, leaving 19 bases between them. The DNA of the CDR3 is TGTGCCTGGCGCCCTCCAGGTGGGAGAGCCTACGAGCAGTACTTC. Protein sequence: CAWRPPGGRAYEQYF. The variable domain in full, with the rest retrieved from reference TRBV30 and TRBJ2-7, is SQTIHQWPATLVQPVGSPLSLECTVEGTSNPNLYWYRQAAGRGLQLLFYSVGIGQISSEVPQNLSASRPQDRQFILSSKKLLLSDSGFYLCAWRPPGGRAYEQYFGPGTRLTVT.

Regarding this clone: At the DNA level, this CDR3 is encoded by other sequences in the same sample as well. This rearrangement joins TRBV5-1 to TRBJ1-5, with TRBD1 matching 9 bases. This CDR3 spans 15 amino acids. CDR1 SGHRS and CDR2 YFSETQ come from the germline V gene. V shed 0 bases and J 2 bases; nucleotides not matched to a gene: 0. Written as DNA, the CDR3 is TGCGCCAGCAGCTTGGGGACAGGGGGCAATCAGCCCCAGCATTTT. This codes for CASSLGTGGNQPQHF.

V usage is TRBV7-2 and J usage is TRBJ2-7; 7 bases align to TRBD1. The CDR3 is 16 residues long. Germline V gives CDR1 SGHTA, CDR2 FQGNSA. After removal of 5 bases from V and 2 bases from J, the junction contained 12 bases not matched to a gene. CDR3 in amino acids: CASSGQMTGSAYEQYF. The DNA of the CDR3 is TGTGCCAGCAGCGGGCAAATGACAGGGTCCGCCTACGAGCAGTACTTC.

J is TRBJ1-1 and V is TRBV6-1; D is unclear. The germline V gene has CDR1 MNHNS and CDR2 SASEGT. The CDR3 covers 14 residues. V lost 6 bases and J 1 base, leaving 12 bases between the germline ends. The CDR3 nucleotides are TGTGCCAGCAGGAGGGTTCCAGGGAACACTGAAGCTTTCTTT. Encoded protein: CASRRVPGNTEAFF.

The J gene is TRBJ1-2, the V gene TRBV7-2, with D possibly matching TRBD1 (5 bases). The ends were cut back, 2 bases at V and 3 bases at J, with 13 bases in the middle. This CDR3 comprises 15 residues. CDR1 is SGHTA and CDR2 is FQGNSA in the germline V gene. Here the CDR3 DNA reads TGTGCCAGCAGCTTAACAGGCAGGGCGGACTATGGCTACACCTTC. Its translation: CASSLTGRADYGYTF. Full variable domain (remainder filled in from reference TRBV7-2 and TRBJ1-2): GAGVSQSPSNKVTEKGKDVELRCDPISGHTALYWYRQSLGQGLEFLIYFQGNSAPDKSGLPSDRFSAERTGGSVSTLTIQRTQQEDSAVYLCASSLTGRADYGYTFGSGTRLTVV.

This chain uses TRBV5-1 with TRBJ2-7; 8 bases are shared with TRBD1. This CDR3 is built from 13 residues. CDR1 SGHRS and CDR2 YFSETQ come from the germline V gene. V shed 6 bases, J shed 3 bases, and the junction held 5 bases outside the gene matches. The DNA for the CDR3 is TGCGCCAGCACCGGGACAGGAGGCTACGAGCAGTACTTC. It is translated as CASTGTGGYEQYF.

DNA for the CDR3: TGTGCCAGCAGCCCCGGACAGGGCATAGATACGCAGTATTTT. Its protein product is CASSPGQGIDTQYF. The rearrangement uses TRBV5-8 and TRBJ2-3; 8 bases are shared with TRBD1. This CDR3 contains 14 residues. Germline V lookup: CDR1 SGHTS, CDR2 YDEGEE. V lost 4 bases, J lost 5 bases, and 6 bases stayed unmatched.

The chain uses TRBV2 and TRBJ2-5; no reliable D call. The CDR3 is 13 amino acids. V was clipped by 5 bases and J by 2 bases, with 9 bases between them. Germline CDR1 is SNHLY and CDR2 is FYNNEI. The DNA for the CDR3 is TGTGCCAGCAGTCAAGACGCTCAAGAGACCCAGTACTTC. This gives the protein CASSQDAQETQYF.

V is TRBV5-1 and J is TRBJ1-1; D is uncertain. CDR3 length: 13 residues. With 1 base removed from V and 4 bases from J, the gap between germline ends came to 8 bases. Germline CDR1 SGHRS, CDR2 YFSETQ. CDR3 sequence reads: CASSLLGSTEAFF. CDR3 DNA: TGCGCCAGCAGCTTGTTGGGGAGCACTGAAGCTTTCTTT. Drawing the rest from reference TRBV5-1 and TRBJ1-1, the complete variable domain is KAGVTQTPRYLIKTRGQQVTLSCSPISGHRSVSWYQQTPGQGLQFLFEYFSETQRNKGNFPGRFSGRQFSNSRSEMNVSTLELGDSALYLCASSLLGSTEAFFGQGTRLTVV.

A remark on this clone: The junction departs from germline at one end; a sequencing error may be responsible. The chain combines TRBV7-2 with TRBJ2-1; TRBD2 matches at 13 bases. This CDR3 is 15 amino acids long. Germline V lookup: CDR1 SGHTA, CDR2 FQGNSA. The CDR3 nucleotides are TGTGCCAGCAGTTTAGGACTAGCGGGAGAAGTAGGGCAGTTCTTC. As protein: CASSLGLAGEVGQFF.

The chain uses TRBV5-1 and TRBJ2-3; perhaps D is TRBD1 or TRBD2 (5 bases each). Germline V gene sequence: CDR1 SGHRS, CDR2 YFSETQ. V was clipped by 0 bases and J by 2 bases, with 13 bases between them. CDR3 length: 16 amino acids. For the CDR3, the DNA is TGCGCCAGCAGCTTGGTGGGGGATACGACCACAGATACGCAGTATTTT. It specifies CASSLVGDTTTDTQYF.

This rearrangement joins TRBV27 to TRBJ1-5; D remains ambiguous. The CDR3 runs 15 residues. From germline, CDR1 is MNHEY and CDR2 SMNVEV (reference sequence). V lost 2 bases and J lost 3, with 11 bases in between. Written as DNA, the CDR3 is TGTGCCAGCAGTTTAGCGGCCGGTGACAATCAGCCCCAGCATTTT. Protein: CASSLAAGDNQPQHF.

The chain links TRBV7-2 to TRBJ2-3; 11 bases map to TRBD2. V gave up 4 bases and J gave up 4 bases; unmatched junction bases: 7. CDR1 is SGHTA and CDR2 is FQGNSA in the germline V gene. The CDR3 has 16 amino acids. The CDR3 DNA reads as TGTGCCAGCAGCTCCTTAGCGGGGGGGACTCCAGATACGCAGTATTTT. It codes for CASSSLAGGTPDTQYF.

This chain uses TRBV6-1 with TRBJ1-6; possibly TRBD1 for D (6 bases). The CDR3 is 13 amino acids. V dropped 4 bases and J dropped 10 bases, with 11 bases sitting between them. Germline V gene lookup returns CDR1 MNHNS and CDR2 SASEGT. For the CDR3, the DNA is TGTGCCAGCAGTGCCAGGGGCGACTCACCCCTCCACTTT. As protein: CASSARGDSPLHF.